The rows below give T cell receptor beta chains drawn from one sample of a study of blood T cell repertoires in COVID-19. Generated by immunoSEQ multiplex PCR, the TCRdb table keeps only in-frame clones and is missing some. The table has 85,000 or so clones, 86% seen once. Sequenced input: peripheral blood. These receptors all stem from a man over 45 with active or convalescent COVID-19. CDR3s include the opening cysteine and the closing phenylalanine or tryptophan. A D gene is named only where the DNA matches it firmly. Where a row states a size, it is once, few, many or the class of an expanded clone; other rows omit it.

d_gene	v_gene	abundance	j_gene	CDR3aa	CDR3nt
.	TRBV6-5	.	TRBJ2-7	CASSYSIGAYEQYF	TGTGCCAGCAGTTACTCGATCGGAGCTTACGAGCAGTACTTC
.	TRBV11-1	.	TRBJ1-1	CASRAGVPNTEAFF	TGTGCCAGCAGGGCAGGGGTCCCGAACACTGAAGCTTTCTTT
.	TRBV30	.	TRBJ2-3	CAWRPRVITDTQYF	TGTGCCTGGAGACCCAGGGTTATTACAGATACGCAGTATTTT
TRBD1	TRBV5-1	.	TRBJ1-4	CASSQQGYGEKLFF	TGCGCCAGCAGCCAACAGGGGTACGGTGAAAAACTGTTTTTT
TRBD1	TRBV6-5	.	TRBJ1-6	CASRTGDNSPLHF	TGTGCCAGCAGGACAGGGGATAATTCACCCCTCCACTTT
.	TRBV4-3	.	TRBJ2-5	CASSQEGRWETQYF	TGCGCCAGCAGCCAAGAGGGCAGGTGGGAGACCCAGTACTTC
TRBD1	TRBV28	.	TRBJ1-5	CASSPNPRGPGQGYQPQHF	TGTGCCAGCAGTCCTAATCCACGCGGTCCGGGACAGGGTTATCAGCCCCAGCATTTT
.	TRBV7-2	.	TRBJ1-6	CASSLGLSGSPLHF	TGTGCCAGCAGCTTAGGGCTATCGGGTTCACCCCTCCACTTT
TRBD2	TRBV12-3/TRBV12-4	.	TRBJ2-5	CASSFGDPIGRDF	TGTGCCAGCAGTTTTGGCGATCCAATCGGGAGGGACTTC
.	TRBV15	.	TRBJ2-3	CATSRVQNTDTQYF	TGTGCCACCAGCAGAGTACAGAACACAGATACGCAGTATTTT
.	TRBV19	.	TRBJ1-5	CASSAGDKATGQPQHF	TGTGCCAGTAGTGCCGGGGACAAAGCAACCGGTCAGCCCCAGCATTTT
.	TRBV6-1	.	TRBJ1-1	CASSGTQDTHWMNTEAFF	TGTGCCAGCAGTGGCACCCAGGACACTCATTGGATGAACACTGAAGCTTTCTTT
.	TRBV13	.	TRBJ1-1	CASSFSRWQEKTRPEAFF	TGTGCCAGCAGTTTCTCGCGTTGGCAGGAAAAGACAAGGCCTGAAGCTTTCTTT
TRBD2	TRBV29-1	.	TRBJ2-7	CSVEDRASGAPYEQYF	TGCAGCGTTGAAGATCGGGCTAGCGGGGCCCCCTACGAGCAGTACTTC
.	TRBV2	.	TRBJ2-7	CASSYSYEQYF	TGTGCCAGCAGTTACAGCTACGAGCAGTACTTC
TRBD2	TRBV19	.	TRBJ2-3	CASTSGGVSTDTQYF	TGTGCCAGTACTAGCGGGGGGGTTAGCACAGATACGCAGTATTTT
TRBD1	TRBV15	.	TRBJ2-2	CATSRDKVSGQAELFF	TGTGCCACCAGCAGAGATAAAGTGTCTGGACAGGCCGAGCTGTTTTTT
TRBD2	TRBV6-5	.	TRBJ2-5	CASRPEEGRGAQYF	TGTGCCAGCAGGCCAGAGGAGGGGCGGGGGGCCCAGTACTTC
TRBD1	TRBV6-5	.	TRBJ2-5	CASSRTGENQETQYF	TGTGCCAGCAGCAGGACAGGAGAAAACCAAGAGACCCAGTACTTC
TRBD2	TRBV6-2/TRBV6-3	few	TRBJ2-5	CASSYSGLAGQETQYF	TGTGCCAGCAGTTACTCGGGACTAGCGGGCCAAGAGACCCAGTACTTC
.	TRBV11-3	few	TRBJ2-1	CASSLGAGSSYNEQFF	TGTGCCAGCAGCTTAGGTGCGGGTAGCTCCTACAATGAGCAGTTCTTC
TRBD1	TRBV30	.	TRBJ2-7	CAWSIDRGDPIYSYEQYF	TGTGCCTGGAGTATCGACAGGGGCGATCCTATCTACTCCTACGAGCAGTACTTC
TRBD1	TRBV2	.	TRBJ1-1	CASSEAGTEWGTEAFF	TGTGCCAGCAGTGAAGCCGGGACAGAGTGGGGCACTGAAGCTTTCTTT
TRBD2	TRBV4-3	.	TRBJ2-2	CASSQDLASGGVNTGELFF	TGCGCCAGCAGCCAAGATCTGGCTAGCGGGGGGGTGAACACCGGGGAGCTGTTTTTT
TRBD2	TRBV7-9	.	TRBJ2-7	CASSLGSSGSAYEQYF	TGTGCCAGCAGCTTAGGTTCTAGCGGCTCCGCCTACGAGCAGTACTTC
TRBD1	TRBV5-1	few	TRBJ2-2	CASSNTGGGTGELFF	TGCGCCAGCAGCAATACAGGGGGCGGCACCGGGGAGCTGTTTTTT
.	TRBV19	.	TRBJ2-1	CASSTPLEGSLSYNEQFF	TGTGCCAGTAGTACCCCGCTGGAGGGCAGCCTCTCCTACAATGAGCAGTTCTTC
TRBD1	TRBV19	few	TRBJ2-7	CASRSKTGVNPYEQYF	TGTGCCAGTAGGAGTAAAACAGGGGTAAATCCCTACGAGCAGTACTTC
.	TRBV24-1	.	TRBJ1-2	CATSDVDTNYGYTF	TGTGCCACCAGTGACGTTGACACTAACTATGGCTACACCTTC
.	TRBV28	.	TRBJ1-5	CASSLGMRRLQPQHF	TGTGCCAGCAGTTTAGGTATGCGGCGTCTGCAGCCCCAGCATTTT
.	TRBV3-1/TRBV3-2	.	TRBJ1-4	CASSLYSTTNEKLFF	TGTGCCAGCAGCCTTTACAGCACAACTAATGAAAAACTGTTTTTT
.	TRBV3-1/TRBV3-2	.	TRBJ1-1	CASSQLAGEGTEAFF	TGTGCCAGCAGCCAACTGGCAGGGGAGGGGACTGAAGCTTTCTTT
.	TRBV19	.	TRBJ1-2	CASRYSGDRHVYGYTF	TGTGCCAGTAGATATTCTGGCGACAGGCATGTATATGGCTACACCTTC
.	TRBV19	.	TRBJ2-5	CASSRNEEETQYF	TGTGCCAGTAGTAGGAACGAGGAGGAGACCCAGTACTTC
.	TRBV4-1	.	TRBJ1-2	CASSQDPDGLGQPYGYTF	TGCGCCAGCAGCCAAGATCCAGACGGTTTGGGGCAACCCTATGGCTACACCTTC
.	TRBV25-1	.	TRBJ2-3	CASSRQVGGSYTQYF	TGTGCCAGTTCACGCCAGGTCGGGGGATCATATACGCAGTATTTT
.	TRBV4-2	.	TRBJ1-2	CASSPGYGGTLGGYTF	TGTGCCAGCAGCCCAGGATACGGGGGGACCCTTGGTGGCTACACCTTC
.	TRBV6-5	.	TRBJ2-2	CASSLSGNTGELFF	TGTGCCAGCAGCCTATCTGGGAACACCGGGGAGCTGTTTTTT
TRBD2	TRBV24-1	once	TRBJ2-1	CATSDPSGSSYNEQFF	TGTGCCACCAGTGACCCTAGCGGGAGCTCCTACAATGAGCAGTTCTTC
TRBD2	TRBV3-1/TRBV3-2	once	TRBJ2-1	CASSQEVASGSYNEQFF	TGTGCCAGCAGCCAAGAGGTGGCTAGCGGATCATACAATGAGCAGTTCTTC
.	TRBV5-6	.	TRBJ1-4	CASSLQEGLWEKLFF	TGTGCCAGCAGCTTGCAGGAGGGACTCTGGGAAAAACTGTTTTTT
.	TRBV10-2	many	TRBJ1-4	CASTEQGRNEKLFF	TGCGCCAGCACTGAACAGGGACGGAATGAAAAACTGTTTTTT
.	TRBV5-1	.	TRBJ1-1	CASSLAGGDTEAFF	TGCGCCAGCAGCTTGGCCGGGGGGGACACTGAAGCTTTCTTT
.	TRBV28	.	TRBJ1-2	CASSSSAEGDYGYTF	TGTGCCAGCAGTTCGTCGGCGGAAGGGGACTATGGCTACACCTTC
.	TRBV7-2	once	TRBJ2-1	CASSLVPQGPYNEQFF	TGTGCCAGCAGCTTAGTCCCACAGGGCCCCTACAATGAGCAGTTCTTC
TRBD2	TRBV5-1	.	TRBJ2-1	CASSLAGLAGGPLEQFF	TGCGCCAGCTCCCTTGCGGGGCTAGCGGGAGGGCCTCTTGAGCAGTTCTTC
.	TRBV6-5	.	TRBJ2-3	CASSPGQNTDTQYF	TGTGCCAGCAGTCCTGGACAGAACACAGATACGCAGTATTTT
.	TRBV30	.	TRBJ1-1	CAWSVWGGTEAFF	TGTGCCTGGAGTGTATGGGGGGGCACTGAAGCTTTCTTT
.	TRBV30	.	TRBJ1-2	CAWSVDGQHHGYTF	TGTGCCTGGAGTGTAGATGGGCAACACCATGGCTACACCTTC
TRBD1	TRBV24-1	once	TRBJ2-6	CATSIGTGGLGANVLTF	TGTGCCACCAGTATCGGAACAGGGGGTCTTGGGGCCAACGTCCTGACTTTC
.	TRBV19	.	TRBJ1-1	CASSPSTGGNTEAFF	TGTGCCAGTAGTCCATCGACAGGTGGGAACACTGAAGCTTTCTTT
.	TRBV6-1	.	TRBJ2-5	CASSKDRYLKETQYF	TGTGCCAGCAGTAAAGACAGATACTTAAAGGAGACCCAGTACTTC